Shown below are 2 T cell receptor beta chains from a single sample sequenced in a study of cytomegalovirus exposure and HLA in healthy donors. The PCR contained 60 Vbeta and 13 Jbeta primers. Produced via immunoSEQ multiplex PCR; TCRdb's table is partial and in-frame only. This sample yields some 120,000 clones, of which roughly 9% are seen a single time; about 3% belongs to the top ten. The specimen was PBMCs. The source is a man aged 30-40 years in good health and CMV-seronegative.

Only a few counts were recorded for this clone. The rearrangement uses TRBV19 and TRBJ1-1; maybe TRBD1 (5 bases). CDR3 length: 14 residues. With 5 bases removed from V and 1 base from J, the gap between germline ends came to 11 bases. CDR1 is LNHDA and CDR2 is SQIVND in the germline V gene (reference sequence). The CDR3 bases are TGTGCCAGTAGTGGATCAACAGGGAACACTGAAGCTTTCTTT. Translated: CASSGSTGNTEAFF.

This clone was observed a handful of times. As DNA, the CDR3 is TGCGCCAGCAGCACCGGGACAGGGCATGAAAAACTGTTTTTT. It yields the protein CASSTGTGHEKLFF. The chain combines TRBV5-1 with TRBJ1-4, with TRBD1 matching 9 bases. There are 14 residues in the CDR3. Germline V gives CDR1 SGHRS, CDR2 YFSETQ. J was trimmed by 6 bases and V by 4 bases; bases with no gene match: 4.